One and the same sample provided the 19 T cell receptor beta chains below, sequenced in a study of T-cell memory formation after mild COVID-19. TCRdb independently ran MiXCR on the 5' RACE reads; one entry per CDR3 protein. The sample has about 160,000 distinct CDR3 sequences, about a third seen once. Material for sequencing was PBMCs or a T cell subset sorted from them (not recorded which). The source is an adult woman who had mild COVID-19 (a few samples of this study predate the infection). Cell type and time point are not known.

This clonotype was observed a few times. The rearrangement joins TRBV9 to TRBJ2-3; 8 bases agree with TRBD1. This CDR3 contains 16 residues. CDR1 is SGDLS, CDR2 YYNGEE, per germline. V trimming: 2 bases; J trimming: 6 bases; junction bases outside the gene matches: 11. As DNA, the CDR3 is TGTGCCAGCAGCGTCGCCGCGACAGGGGTTGTGGATACGCAGTATTTT. This codes for CASSVAATGVVDTQYF.

The rearrangement links TRBV6-1 to TRBJ1-5; D unclear. Trimming stripped 4 bases from V and 2 bases from J, with 15 bases between. The CDR3 length is 16 residues. Germline loops: CDR1 MNHNS, CDR2 SASEGT. In DNA, the CDR3 is TGTGCCAGCAGTGTACAAGGACCTGGGGGCAATCAGCCCCAGCATTTT. The encoded protein is CASSVQGPGGNQPQHF.

The chain is built from TRBV24-1 and TRBJ1-1; D unclear. Per germline, CDR1 KGHDR and CDR2 SFDVKD. Trimming stripped 5 bases from V and 2 bases from J, with 8 bases between. The CDR3 is 13 residues long. The CDR3 here is CATSVDGNTEAFF. In DNA form, the CDR3 reads TGTGCCACCAGTGTTGACGGAAACACTGAAGCTTTCTTT.

This clonotype was seen a few times. The chain employs TRBV5-5 and TRBJ2-5; 9 positions match TRBD2. The germline V gene has CDR1 SGHKS and CDR2 YYEKEE (reference sequence). This CDR3 comprises 15 residues. The V gene end was trimmed by 3 bases and the J gene end by 1 base; junction bases not matched to a gene: 4. The CDR3 DNA sequence: TGTGCCAGCAGCTCGGGACTAGCCCTCCAAGAGACCCAGTACTTC. This gives the protein CASSSGLALQETQYF.

Written as DNA, the CDR3 is TGTGCCAGCATTCCCCTGGCGGGAGGTGGGACAGATACGCAGTATTTT. Its translation is CASIPLAGGGTDTQYF. This chain connects TRBV27 to TRBJ2-3; TRBD2 matches 8 bases. Germline V CDR1 and CDR2: MNHEY, SMNVEV (reference sequence). CDR3 length: 16 residues. J was trimmed by 3 bases and V by 7 bases; bases with no gene match: 12.

The V call is TRBV6-6, the J call TRBJ2-1; D gene unclear. Germline CDR1 reads MNHNY; CDR2 reads SVGAGI (reference sequence). Trimming removed 10 bases from V and 7 bases from J, with 20 bases in between. This CDR3 has 14 amino acids. In nucleotides, the CDR3 is TGTGCCACCAAGAGCCGGGCCGAGCAGAATGAGCAGTTCTTC. This translates into CATKSRAEQNEQFF.

V is TRBV24-1 and J is TRBJ1-1; D is undetermined. CDR3 length: 14 amino acids. Germline V gives CDR1 KGHDR, CDR2 SFDVKD. V lost 3 bases and J 6 bases, leaving 13 bases between the germline ends. In DNA, the CDR3 is TGTGCCACCAGTGATAGACATAGGCCCTCTGAAGCTTTCTTT. Translated, it gives CATSDRHRPSEAFF.

This clonotype has more than one count but fewer than ten. This rearrangement joins TRBV5-1 to TRBJ2-7; 8 positions agree with TRBD2. Germline CDR1 and CDR2: SGHRS and YFSETQ. J gave up 4 bases and V 7 bases, and 10 bases lay outside the gene matches. This CDR3 comprises 14 residues. CDR3 protein: CASALKAGVYEQYF. In nucleotides, the CDR3 is TGCGCCAGCGCCCTGAAAGCGGGAGTATACGAGCAGTACTTC.

The chain uses TRBV3-1 and TRBJ1-5; D may be TRBD1 (5 bases). Trimming left V 4 bases short and J 2 bases short, with 12 bases between. This CDR3 comprises 15 residues. Per the germline V gene, CDR1 is LGHDT and CDR2 is YNNKEL (reference sequence). This chain's CDR3 is CASSPGISGNQPQHF. As DNA, the CDR3 is TGTGCCAGCAGCCCAGGGATATCTGGCAATCAGCCCCAGCATTTT.

The chain links TRBV5-5 to TRBJ2-7; TRBD1 agrees at 7 bases. Germline assignment: CDR1 SGHKS and CDR2 YYEKEE (reference sequence). With V trimmed by 4 bases and J by 2 bases, 15 bases remained unmatched. The CDR3 is made up of 17 amino acids. CDR3 protein: CASSLSPGTAITYEQYF. In nucleotides, the CDR3 is TGTGCCAGCAGCCTAAGCCCCGGGACAGCCATTACCTACGAGCAGTACTTC.

This clonotype was found a few times. J is TRBJ1-1 and V is TRBV29-1, with TRBD1 as a possible D gene (5 bases). V shed 7 bases and J shed 0 bases, with 9 bases lying between them. The CDR3 is made up of 12 amino acids. The germline V gene has CDR1 SQVTM and CDR2 ANQGSEA. DNA of the CDR3: TGCAGCGACGGGACGGTGAACACTGAAGCTTTCTTT. Its protein product is CSDGTVNTEAFF.

This clonotype was seen a handful of times. At one of its ends the junction is not consistent with the germline gene, which may arise from a read error. The CDR3 coding sequence is TGTGCCTGCAGCTTTATGTACGGGGTCAGCTCCTACAATGAGCAGTTCTTC. It specifies CACSFMYGVSSYNEQFF. The gene calls are TRBV7-2 and TRBJ2-1; D is perhaps TRBD2 (5 bases). Germline-derived CDR1 and CDR2 are SGHTA and FQGNSA. This CDR3 is built from 17 residues.

This chain links TRBV15 with TRBJ2-7, with 9 nucleotides matching TRBD2. The CDR3 spans 15 residues. After removal of 3 bases from V and 4 bases from J, the junction contained 7 bases not matched to a gene. CDR1 and CDR2 from the germline V gene are LNHNV and YYDKDF (reference sequence). CDR3 coding DNA: TGTGCCACCAGCAGGCCTGCGACTAGCGGATACGAGCAGTACTTC. It codes for CATSRPATSGYEQYF.

This clonotype turned up a few times. The gene calls are TRBV5-1 and TRBJ1-6; D possibly corresponds to TRBD1 (5 bases). Germline V gives CDR1 SGHRS, CDR2 YFSETQ. There are 18 residues in the CDR3. Trimming removed 1 base at V and 3 bases at J, with 17 bases between. CDR3 bases: TGCGCCAGCAGCTTGAACGTTATCCGACAGAACTATAATTCACCCCTCCACTTT. This gives the protein CASSLNVIRQNYNSPLHF.

The chain uses TRBV5-4 and TRBJ2-2; the match to TRBD2 covers 15 bases. V was pared by 4 bases and J by 4 bases, with 14 bases of the junction left unmatched. This CDR3 spans 20 amino acids. Germline assignment: CDR1 SGHNT and CDR2 YYREEE (reference sequence). The CDR3 coding sequence is TGTGCCAGCAGCCAGGGACTAGCGGGAGGCCGACCGAATGGCACCGGGGAGCTGTTTTTT. Amino acid sequence: CASSQGLAGGRPNGTGELFF.

This chain joins TRBV20-1 and TRBJ2-7; no definite D call. Trimming took 6 bases from V and 0 from J, leaving 6 bases between them. Germline V gives CDR1 DFQATT, CDR2 SNEGSKA (reference sequence). The CDR3 is made up of 11 amino acids. CDR3 sequence reads: CSAASSYEQYF. Written as DNA, the CDR3 is TGCAGTGCCGCTAGCTCCTACGAGCAGTACTTC.

The chain couples TRBV7-6 to TRBJ2-1, with D unresolved. CDR3 length: 15 residues. From germline, CDR1 is SGHVS and CDR2 FNYEAQ. V shed 6 bases and J shed 12 bases, with 24 bases lying between them. This chain's CDR3 is CASSRTETVVIGQFF. In DNA, the CDR3 is TGTGCCAGCAGTCGAACCGAGACGGTGGTCATCGGGCAGTTCTTC.

This clonotype has only a few counts. This sequence joins TRBV7-9 and TRBJ1-2; the D is unclear. This CDR3 contains 13 residues. V was trimmed by 2 bases and J by 7 bases, leaving 11 bases between them. CDR1 SEHNR and CDR2 FQNEAQ come from the germline V gene (reference sequence). The CDR3 is CASSLPAAGGYTF. The CDR3 coding sequence is TGTGCCAGCAGCTTACCGGCGGCGGGTGGCTACACCTTC.

About this clonotype itself: An end of the junction does not agree with germline; a read error may underlie this. This rearrangement joins TRBV7-7 to TRBJ2-4; D is unresolved. Germline assignment: CDR1 SSHAT and CDR2 FNYEAQ (reference sequence). There are 14 residues in the CDR3. Written as DNA, the CDR3 is TGTGCTAGCAGCTTAGCCTCAGCCAAAAACATTCAGTACTTC. Translation gives CASSLASAKNIQYF.